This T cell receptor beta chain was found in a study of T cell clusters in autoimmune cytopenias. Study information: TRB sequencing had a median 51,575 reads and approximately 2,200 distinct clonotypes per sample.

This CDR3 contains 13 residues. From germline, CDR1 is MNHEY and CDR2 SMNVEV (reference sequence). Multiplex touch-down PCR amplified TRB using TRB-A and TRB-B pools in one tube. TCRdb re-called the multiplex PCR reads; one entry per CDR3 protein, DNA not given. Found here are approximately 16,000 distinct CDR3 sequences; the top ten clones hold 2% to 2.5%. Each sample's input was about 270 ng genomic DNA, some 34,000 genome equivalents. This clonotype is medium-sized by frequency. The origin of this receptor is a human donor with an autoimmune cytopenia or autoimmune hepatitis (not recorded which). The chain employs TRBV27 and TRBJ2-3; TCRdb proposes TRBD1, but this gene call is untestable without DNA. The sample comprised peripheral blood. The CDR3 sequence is CASSPFRADTQYF.